What follows are 27 T cell receptor beta chains derived from one specimen sequenced in a study of identical twins (dated by TCRdb to the mid-2010s). The receptor library was made with 5' RACE. Sequencing was performed on an Illumina HiSeq 2000. TCRdb cleaned the public reads at Q25 with fastp, built clones with MiXCR and kept in-frame beta chains. Rows with one shared CDR3 protein collapse into an entry with the most common genes and DNA. The sample data list approximately 690,000 distinct CDR3 sequences, and approximately 6.1% of these were observed just once. The ten most abundant clones make up 1.5% to 2% of the sample. Source material: naive T cells sorted from blood. Reading the label with the study, this specimen's cell subset or site is: cells isolated with a human naive T-cell isolation kit. These receptor sequences come from a man aged 18 to 29 in good health.

This clonotype was seen only a few times. The chain employs TRBV24-1 and TRBJ2-1, with 13 bases identical to TRBD2. Losses at the gene ends were 4 bases for V and 2 bases for J; bases not matched to a gene: 7. The germline gives CDR1 KGHDR, CDR2 SFDVKD. The CDR3 spans 18 residues. The CDR3 DNA is TGTGCCACCAGTGACGCGACGGGGACTAGCGGGACCTACAATGAGCAGTTCTTC. Translating gives CATSDATGTSGTYNEQFF.

The chain joins TRBV7-9 to TRBJ1-2; D is unresolved. Germline loops: CDR1 SEHNR, CDR2 FQNEAQ (reference sequence). V lost 5 bases and J lost 8, with 15 bases in between. This CDR3 has 13 residues. This CDR3 is CASSPGPGGGYTF. CDR3 DNA sequence: TGTGCCAGCAGCCCCGGACCCGGTGGCGGCTACACCTTC. The whole variable domain, filled in from reference TRBV7-9 and TRBJ1-2, reads DTGVSQNPRHKITKRGQNVTFRCDPISEHNRLYWYRQTLGQGPEFLTYFQNEAQLEKSRLLSDRFSAERPKGSFSTLEIQRTEQGDSAMYLCASSPGPGGGYTFGSGTRLTVV.

This clonotype was counted ten times or more. This chain joins TRBV20-1 and TRBJ2-7; the D is unclear. Germline lookup yields CDR1 DFQATT and CDR2 SNEGSKA (reference sequence). This CDR3 contains 13 residues. The V gene lost 4 bases and the J gene lost 2 bases, with 12 bases spanning the gap. The CDR3 DNA sequence: TGCAGTGCTATCGGCCACTCCACCTACGAGCAGTACTTC. Residues: CSAIGHSTYEQYF.

This clonotype was observed many times. This chain connects TRBV5-1 to TRBJ2-1; 11 bases line up with TRBD2. Losses at the gene ends were 0 bases for V and 4 bases for J; bases not matched to a gene: 3. Germline-derived CDR1 and CDR2 are SGHRS and YFSETQ. The CDR3 consists of 16 residues. The CDR3 DNA is TGCGCCAGCAGCTTGGAACCTAGCGGGGGGTACAATGAGCAGTTCTTC. Translation: CASSLEPSGGYNEQFF.

This clonotype was picked up many times. A read error may explain this, as a much larger clone is one base away. The rearrangement joins TRBV12-3 or TRBV12-4 to TRBJ2-7; D gene unclear. This CDR3 has 11 residues. Deletions cut 3 bases from V and 4 bases from J, with 4 bases between. The CDR3 loop is CASSFGYEQYV. DNA of the CDR3: TGTGCCAGCAGTTTTGGGTACGAGCAGTACGTC.

There are a few counts of this clonotype. The chain recombines TRBV12-3 or TRBV12-4 with TRBJ2-5, with TRBD1 matching 11 bases. CDR3 size: 15 residues. Trimming cost V 5 bases and J 5 bases; bases outside gene matches: 7. This chain's CDR3 is CASSDTGTGGETQYF. CDR3 nucleotides: TGTGCCAGCAGTGACACCGGGACAGGGGGGGAGACCCAGTACTTC.

In its sample, this clonotype was seen many times. The chain is built from TRBV7-9 and TRBJ1-1; D not certain. This CDR3 is built from 11 residues. V lost 2 bases and J 7 bases, leaving 5 bases between the germline ends. Germline V gene lookup returns CDR1 SEHNR and CDR2 FQNEAQ (reference sequence). The CDR3 nucleotides are TGTGCCAGCAGCTTATCCCTTGAAGCTTTCTTT. This translates into CASSLSLEAFF.

The table lists this clonotype with many counts. J is TRBJ2-7 and V is TRBV4-2; 7 bases are a match to TRBD1. Germline values: CDR1 LGHNA, CDR2 YNFKEQ. Trimming at V came to 3 bases and at J to 2 bases, leaving 10 bases not matched to a gene. This CDR3 comprises 16 residues. This CDR3 is CASSQNRDSLTYEQYF. DNA for the CDR3: TGTGCCAGCAGCCAGAACCGGGACAGCTTGACCTACGAGCAGTACTTC.

This clonotype has at least ten counts. V is TRBV7-2 and J is TRBJ2-4; a possible D gene is TRBD2 (6 bases). There are 17 residues in the CDR3. CDR1 is SGHTA, CDR2 FQGNSA, per germline. The V and J ends lost 3 bases and 6 bases respectively, with 21 bases between them. The CDR3 DNA follows: TGTGCCAGCAGCTTCTCGGCGACATTTAGTAGCGGAAACATTCAGTACTTC. It translates to CASSFSATFSSGNIQYF.

This clonotype showed up many times. J is TRBJ2-4 and V is TRBV10-3; D unclear. Germline-derived CDR1 and CDR2 are ENHRY and SYGVKD. The CDR3 runs 11 residues. The germline V and J ends were trimmed by 8 bases and 6 bases, with 8 bases remaining between them. The CDR3 region is CAIDSRNIQYF. As DNA, the CDR3 is TGTGCCATCGATAGCCGAAACATTCAGTACTTC.

The sample holds many counts of this clonotype. This sequence joins TRBV6-5 and TRBJ1-5; weak D call: TRBD1 (5 bases). Germline CDR1 is MNHEY and CDR2 is SVGAGI. Trimming took 2 bases from V and 6 from J, leaving 11 bases between them. CDR3 size: 14 residues. The CDR3 loop reads CASSYGGWGQPQHF. The DNA for the CDR3 is TGTGCCAGCAGTTACGGGGGGTGGGGTCAGCCCCAGCATTTT.

This clonotype was seen at least ten times. The J gene is TRBJ2-7, the V gene TRBV9; D is undetermined. The CDR3 is 15 amino acids. Trimming pared 0 bases from V and 3 bases from J, leaving 13 bases between. Per the germline V gene, CDR1 is SGDLS and CDR2 is YYNGEE. The CDR3, as DNA: TGTGCCAGCAGCGTAGGCGTGGGCTCTCTCTACGAGCAGTACTTC. This gives the protein CASSVGVGSLYEQYF.

Ten or more counts support this clonotype. The genes are TRBV20-1 and TRBJ1-5; D unclear. The CDR3 has 14 amino acids. The germline gives CDR1 DFQATT, CDR2 SNEGSKA (reference sequence). Trimming stripped 2 bases from V and 0 bases from J, with 8 bases between. This CDR3 reads CSARFPGSNQPQHF. In DNA form, the CDR3 reads TGCAGTGCTAGATTTCCAGGTAGCAATCAGCCCCAGCATTTT.

This clonotype came up a few times. CDR3 nucleotides: TGTGCCAGCAGTTATTACGGGGGGTTGTCCTACGAGCAGTACGTC. Translation gives CASSYYGGLSYEQYV. This chain joins TRBV6-5 and TRBJ2-7; TRBD2 matches 7 bases. There are 15 residues in the CDR3. Germline loops: CDR1 MNHEY, CDR2 SVGAGI. The J segment lost 1 base and the V segment lost 3 bases, leaving 6 bases of the junction unmatched.

There are a few counts of this clonotype. This chain links TRBV6-1 with TRBJ2-7; D is perhaps TRBD2 (6 bases). V lost 10 bases to trimming and J lost 4 bases, with 17 bases between them. The CDR3 runs 13 residues. Looked up from germline, CDR1 is MNHNS and CDR2 is SASEGT. CDR3 sequence reads: CATRTEGFYEQYV. The CDR3 nucleotides read TGTGCCACCCGAACGGAGGGGTTTTACGAGCAGTACGTC.

This clonotype showed up many times. The rearrangement joins TRBV29-1 to TRBJ2-7; D is unresolved. Trimming took off 4 bases at V and 3 bases at J, with 10 bases between the two ends. Germline CDR1 reads SQVTM; CDR2 reads ANQGSEA. CDR3 length: 12 amino acids. CDR3 coding DNA: TGCAGCGTTGTTTGGCCCGGCTACGAGCAGTACTTC. Translation: CSVVWPGYEQYF.

Of note for this clonotype: Just one base apart from a much larger clone, this may be a read error. The CDR3 DNA reads as TGTGCCAGCGGAGCCACGTGGCAGGGAGGTTCACCCCTCCACTTT. It yields the protein CASGATWQGGSPLHF. The chain employs TRBV6-1 and TRBJ1-6; D might be TRBD1 (5 bases). This CDR3 region has 15 residues. Germline CDR1 MNHNS, CDR2 SASEGT. V lost 8 bases to trimming and J lost 9 bases, with 20 bases between them.

This clonotype was seen at least ten times. This chain uses TRBV9 with TRBJ2-7; 9 nucleotides line up with TRBD2. Trimming took 0 bases from V and 3 from J; bases not matched to a gene: 4. This CDR3 has 15 residues. CDR1 is SGDLS, CDR2 YYNGEE, per germline. CDR3 bases: TGTGCCAGCAGCGTAGGGATTAGCGGGAGCTACGAGCAGTACTTC. Protein sequence: CASSVGISGSYEQYF.

The chain uses TRBV3-1 and TRBJ1-1, with D possibly matching TRBD1 (5 bases). Germline assignment: CDR1 LGHDT and CDR2 YNNKEL (reference sequence). The CDR3 has 15 amino acids. Trimming shortened V by 0 bases and J by 7 bases, and 15 bases separated the two germline ends. CDR3 residues: CASSQDLGTVFEAFF. The CDR3 nucleotides are TGTGCCAGCAGCCAAGATCTAGGGACGGTCTTTGAAGCTTTCTTT.

This clonotype was detected a few times. V is TRBV7-2 and J is TRBJ1-1, with D tentatively TRBD1 (6 bases). Germline values: CDR1 SGHTA, CDR2 FQGNSA. V was trimmed by 6 bases and J by 1 base, leaving 12 bases between them. This CDR3 has 14 residues. Here the CDR3 DNA reads TGTGCCAGCAGGATGGCAGGGGAGAACACTGAAGCTTTCTTT. This encodes CASRMAGENTEAFF.

In its sample, this clonotype was seen many times. The CDR3 bases are TGTGCCAGCAGTCCCGGGGGGCACGAGCAGTACTTC. The encoded protein is CASSPGGHEQYF. This chain joins TRBV12-3 or TRBV12-4 and TRBJ2-7; D perhaps matches TRBD2 (7 bases). This CDR3 comprises 12 residues. V gave up 5 bases and J gave up 5 bases, with 10 bases separating them.

This clonotype came up a few times. CDR3 region: CAISGGTSTGELFF. CDR3 DNA sequence: TGTGCCATCAGTGGGGGGACCAGCACCGGGGAGCTGTTTTTT. V usage is TRBV10-3 and J usage is TRBJ2-2; the D gene could be TRBD1 or TRBD2 (5 bases each). The CDR3 consists of 14 residues. The V end lost 4 bases, the J end lost 4 bases, and 10 bases lay between the germline ends. The germline CDR1 and CDR2 sequences are ENHRY and SYGVKD.

Ten or more counts support this clonotype. CDR3 sequence reads: CASSKGSYNEQFF. The CDR3 DNA reads as TGTGCCAGCAGCAAAGGCAGCTACAATGAGCAGTTCTTC. The V and J genes are TRBV3-1 and TRBJ2-1, with D unclear. V lost 5 bases and J lost 3, with 8 bases in between. Germline lookup yields CDR1 LGHDT and CDR2 YNNKEL (reference sequence). The CDR3 contains 13 residues.

This clonotype was seen at least ten times. V is TRBV4-3 and J is TRBJ1-6, with D uncertain. From germline, CDR1 is LGHNA and CDR2 YSLEER. Trimming shortened V by 0 bases and J by 10 bases, and 13 bases separated the two germline ends. CDR3 length: 15 amino acids. The CDR3 sequence: CASSQDATFRSPLHF. In DNA form, the CDR3 reads TGCGCCAGCAGCCAAGATGCGACTTTCCGCTCACCCCTCCACTTT.

This clonotype came up a few times. The V call is TRBV27, the J call TRBJ2-5, with D perhaps matching TRBD1 or TRBD2 (5 bases each). With 5 bases removed from V and 5 bases from J, the gap between germline ends came to 12 bases. Per germline, CDR1 MNHEY and CDR2 SMNVEV (reference sequence). The CDR3 loop spans 13 amino acids. This chain's CDR3 is CASSPGTWETQYF. The CDR3 region has the DNA TGTGCCAGCAGTCCTGGGACGTGGGAGACCCAGTACTTC.

This clonotype was detected many times. The V call is TRBV4-3, the J call TRBJ2-7, with D perhaps matching TRBD1 (5 bases). Trimming took off 0 bases at V and 2 bases at J, with 14 bases between the two ends. This CDR3 has 16 residues. Germline V gene data show CDR1 as LGHNA and CDR2 as YSLEER. The CDR3 DNA follows: TGCGCCAGCAGCCAAGATAGGGCAGGGTATCCCTACGAGCAGTACTTC. Translated, it gives CASSQDRAGYPYEQYF.

This clonotype has a handful of counts. The chain joins TRBV15 to TRBJ2-1; TRBD2 matches at 7 bases. CDR3 size: 15 residues. The V gene's germline CDR1 is LNHNV and CDR2 YYDKDF (reference sequence). V lost 0 bases and J lost 4; bases outside the gene matches: 3. This CDR3 is CATSREGLVYNEQFF. The CDR3 bases are TGTGCCACCAGCAGAGAAGGACTAGTTTACAATGAGCAGTTCTTC.